This T cell receptor (beta chain) appears in the sequencing data of a study of T-cell memory formation after mild COVID-19. Comments on this clonotype: Antigen specificity is unknown.

Findings and limits, study-wide: Whether second-wave clones peaking at day 37 were SARS-CoV-2 specific went unconfirmed.

The V end was cut by 2 bases, the J end by 0 bases, with 7 bases between. The CDR3 spans 15 residues. Germline-derived CDR1 and CDR2 are SGHTA and FQGNSA. Using constant-segment primers, 5'RACE produced TCR alpha and TCR beta cDNA libraries carrying sample barcodes and UMIs. TCRdb re-derived calls from the 5' RACE reads in MiXCR, one entry per CDR3 protein. There are over 150,000 distinct CDR3 sequences in the sample; approximately 17% occur only once, and around 3.9% lies in the top ten. The source is a man between 18 and 29 years old who had mild COVID-19 (a few samples of this study predate the infection). Cell type and time point are not known. Sequences were obtained from PBMCs or a T cell subset sorted from them (not recorded which). This chain connects TRBV7-2 to TRBJ2-2, with D hard to call. The CDR3 DNA is TGTGCCAGCAGCTTAACCAAAGCGAACACCGGGGAGCTGTTTTTT. Amino acids: CASSLTKANTGELFF.